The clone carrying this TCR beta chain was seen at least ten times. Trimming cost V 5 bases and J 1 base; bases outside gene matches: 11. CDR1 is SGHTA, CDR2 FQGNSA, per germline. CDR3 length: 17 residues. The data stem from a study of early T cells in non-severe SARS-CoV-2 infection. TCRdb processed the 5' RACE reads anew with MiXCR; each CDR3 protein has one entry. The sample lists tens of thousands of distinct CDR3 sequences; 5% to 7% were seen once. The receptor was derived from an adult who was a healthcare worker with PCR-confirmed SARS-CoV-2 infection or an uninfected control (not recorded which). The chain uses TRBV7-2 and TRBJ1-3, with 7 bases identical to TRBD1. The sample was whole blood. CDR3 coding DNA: TGTGCCAGCAGCCCCACGACAGGGTTGGTTTCTGGAAACACCATATATTTT. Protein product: CASSPTTGLVSGNTIYF.